This is a list of T cell receptor beta chains from one sample in a study of graft-versus-host responses after intestinal transplantation. No antigens are known for them. The table came from immunoSEQ multiplex PCR; TCRdb's copy has only in-frame clones and leaves some out. The table lists 85,000 to 90,000 clones, just under 95% of them singletons. The source was unstimulated CD4+ T cells sorted from spleen or lymph node cells, collected before intestinal transplant. The receptors were sampled from a human donor who received an intestinal transplant. CDR3s include the opening cysteine and the closing phenylalanine or tryptophan. Fields, in order: CDR3 DNA, CDR3 protein, J gene, D gene, V gene, clone size. D genes are given only for firm matches. Clone size is stated in some rows and not others, as once, few, many or a class when expanded.

CDR3nt: TGCGCCAGCACCCCCCCCCGCACCGGGGAGCTGTTTTTT; CDR3aa: CASTPPRTGELFF; j_gene: TRBJ2-2; d_gene: -; v_gene: TRBV5-1; abundance: -
CDR3nt: TGTGCCAGCAGCAGACCGCGGAGCGGGAGGAGCTACAATGAGCAGTTCTTC; CDR3aa: CASSRPRSGRSYNEQFF; j_gene: TRBJ2-1; d_gene: TRBD2; v_gene: TRBV7-2; abundance: once
CDR3nt: TGTGCCAGCAGCGAGGGGACAGGGTCCATGAACACTGAAGCTTTCTTT; CDR3aa: CASSEGTGSMNTEAFF; j_gene: TRBJ1-1; d_gene: TRBD1; v_gene: TRBV9; abundance: -
CDR3nt: TGTGCCTGGAGTGGACAGGGAAATCAGCCCCAGCATTTT; CDR3aa: CAWSGQGNQPQHF; j_gene: TRBJ1-5; d_gene: TRBD1; v_gene: TRBV30; abundance: -
CDR3nt: TGTGCCAGCAGTGGGGGAGGAAACCAGCCCCAGCATTTT; CDR3aa: CASSGGGNQPQHF; j_gene: TRBJ1-5; d_gene: -; v_gene: TRBV25-1; abundance: -
CDR3nt: TGTGCCAGCAGCTTAGCCCCTAGCGGGAGGTCAGATACGCAGTATTTT; CDR3aa: CASSLAPSGRSDTQYF; j_gene: TRBJ2-3; d_gene: TRBD2; v_gene: TRBV7-9; abundance: once
CDR3nt: TGTGCCAGTACCCCGGGTAGAGGGTTAATTGGAAACACCATATATTTT; CDR3aa: CASTPGRGLIGNTIYF; j_gene: TRBJ1-3; d_gene: -; v_gene: TRBV19; abundance: -
CDR3nt: TGCGCCAGCAGTCTATCATTCGGGGGGCACCCCTACCACGAGCAGTACTTC; CDR3aa: CASSLSFGGHPYHEQYF; j_gene: TRBJ2-7; d_gene: -; v_gene: TRBV23-1; abundance: -
CDR3nt: TGTGCCAGCTCACCGGGACTAGGGTCCAATGAGCAGTTCTTC; CDR3aa: CASSPGLGSNEQFF; j_gene: TRBJ2-1; d_gene: TRBD2; v_gene: TRBV18; abundance: -
CDR3nt: TGTGCCGGAGTAGGGAGTGAGCAGTTCTTC; CDR3aa: CAGVGSEQFF; j_gene: TRBJ2-1; d_gene: -; v_gene: TRBV13; abundance: -
CDR3nt: TGTGCCAGCTCACCGACCCTTACGTCCTACGAGCAGTACTTC; CDR3aa: CASSPTLTSYEQYF; j_gene: TRBJ2-7; d_gene: -; v_gene: TRBV18; abundance: -
CDR3nt: TGTGCCAGCAGCGTAGAGGGCAGGGGAAGTAATGAAGCTTTCTTT; CDR3aa: CASSVEGRGSNEAFF; j_gene: TRBJ1-1; d_gene: -; v_gene: TRBV9; abundance: -
CDR3nt: TGTGCCTGGAGTGTTAGTGGGGCCGGAACGCACGAGCAGTACTTC; CDR3aa: CAWSVSGAGTHEQYF; j_gene: TRBJ2-7; d_gene: -; v_gene: TRBV30; abundance: -
CDR3nt: TGTGCCAGCAGCCCCCGGGCTAGTCACGGTGAGCAGTTCTTC; CDR3aa: CASSPRASHGEQFF; j_gene: TRBJ2-1; d_gene: -; v_gene: TRBV6-5; abundance: -
CDR3nt: TGTGCCAGCAGTTCCCCCGGGCCCCAATACAATGAGCAGTTCTTC; CDR3aa: CASSSPGPQYNEQFF; j_gene: TRBJ2-1; d_gene: -; v_gene: TRBV28; abundance: -
CDR3nt: TGTGCCAGCTCACCCTCACAGGGGAGCTATGGCTACACCTTC; CDR3aa: CASSPSQGSYGYTF; j_gene: TRBJ1-2; d_gene: TRBD1; v_gene: TRBV18; abundance: -
CDR3nt: TGTGCCAGCAGTTTGAGTGGGACGAGAAACACTGAAGCTTTCTTT; CDR3aa: CASSLSGTRNTEAFF; j_gene: TRBJ1-1; d_gene: -; v_gene: TRBV28; abundance: -
CDR3nt: TGTGCCAGCAGTGACCGGGACAGGGGCACAGATACGCAGTATTTT; CDR3aa: CASSDRDRGTDTQYF; j_gene: TRBJ2-3; d_gene: TRBD1; v_gene: TRBV6-4; abundance: -
CDR3nt: TGTGCCAGCAGTGTTCTCGCAGGGGGCACTGAAGCTTTCTTT; CDR3aa: CASSVLAGGTEAFF; j_gene: TRBJ1-1; d_gene: TRBD1; v_gene: TRBV6-4; abundance: -
CDR3nt: TGTGCCAGTAGTATAGATACTCCCCAGGGACTAGCGGGAGGGCGAGAGACCCAGTACTTC; CDR3aa: CASSIDTPQGLAGGRETQYF; j_gene: TRBJ2-5; d_gene: TRBD2; v_gene: TRBV19; abundance: -
CDR3nt: TGCGCCAGCAGCTTGGCCGGGGACAGCTCCTACGAGCAGTACTTC; CDR3aa: CASSLAGDSSYEQYF; j_gene: TRBJ2-7; d_gene: TRBD1; v_gene: TRBV5-1; abundance: medium-sized
CDR3nt: TGTGCCAGTCAAACTCAGGGTCTGGGCTACACCTTC; CDR3aa: CASQTQGLGYTF; j_gene: TRBJ1-2; d_gene: -; v_gene: TRBV6-6; abundance: -
CDR3nt: TGTGCCAGCAGCTTCGACAGGGGGGGTCAGCCCCAGCATTTT; CDR3aa: CASSFDRGGQPQHF; j_gene: TRBJ1-5; d_gene: TRBD1; v_gene: TRBV11-2; abundance: -
CDR3nt: TGCAGCGTTGGGGTTGGTGGCACTGAAGCTTTCTTT; CDR3aa: CSVGVGGTEAFF; j_gene: TRBJ1-1; d_gene: -; v_gene: TRBV29-1; abundance: -
CDR3nt: TGTGCCTCCTCTAGCGGGAGCCCCGAGCAGTACTTC; CDR3aa: CASSSGSPEQYF; j_gene: TRBJ2-7; d_gene: TRBD2; v_gene: TRBV2; abundance: -
CDR3nt: TGTGCCAGCAGCTTGCGGTTATCCCTAGGGGGTTCCTACGAGCAGTACTTC; CDR3aa: CASSLRLSLGGSYEQYF; j_gene: TRBJ2-7; d_gene: -; v_gene: TRBV5-6; abundance: -
CDR3nt: TGCAGCGTTGGGGCAGGTGGTACGACTAATGAAAAACTGTTTTTT; CDR3aa: CSVGAGGTTNEKLFF; j_gene: TRBJ1-4; d_gene: -; v_gene: TRBV29-1; abundance: -
CDR3nt: TGTGCCAGCAGCAGACCGGGACAGTCCTACGAGCAGTACTTC; CDR3aa: CASSRPGQSYEQYF; j_gene: TRBJ2-7; d_gene: TRBD1; v_gene: TRBV5-4; abundance: -
CDR3nt: TGTGCCAGCTCACCAGCAGGGTTCACGAACACTGAAGCTTTCTTT; CDR3aa: CASSPAGFTNTEAFF; j_gene: TRBJ1-1; d_gene: -; v_gene: TRBV18; abundance: -
CDR3nt: TGCGCCAGCAGCTTGTGGTTTGCCGACAACAATGAGCAGTTCTTC; CDR3aa: CASSLWFADNNEQFF; j_gene: TRBJ2-1; d_gene: -; v_gene: TRBV5-1; abundance: -
CDR3nt: TGTGCCAGTGGGTCGCCCGAGAGTAGTGAGCAGTTCTTC; CDR3aa: CASGSPESSEQFF; j_gene: TRBJ2-1; d_gene: -; v_gene: TRBV19; abundance: few
CDR3nt: TGCAGCGTTAATACAGGGAGTGGCTACACCTTC; CDR3aa: CSVNTGSGYTF; j_gene: TRBJ1-2; d_gene: -; v_gene: TRBV29-1; abundance: -
CDR3nt: TGTGCCGGGACAGACTACACCGGGGAGCTGTTTTTT; CDR3aa: CAGTDYTGELFF; j_gene: TRBJ2-2; d_gene: TRBD1; v_gene: TRBV28; abundance: -
CDR3nt: TGTGCCAGCAGTTTGCAGAGCAATCAGCCCCAGCATTTT; CDR3aa: CASSLQSNQPQHF; j_gene: TRBJ1-5; d_gene: -; v_gene: TRBV27; abundance: -
CDR3nt: TGTGCCAGCAGCCGGGACAGCACCTACGAGCAGTACTTC; CDR3aa: CASSRDSTYEQYF; j_gene: TRBJ2-7; d_gene: TRBD1; v_gene: TRBV7-9; abundance: -
CDR3nt: TGTGCCAGCAGTGAAGGATATTTGGACACTGAAGCTTTCTTT; CDR3aa: CASSEGYLDTEAFF; j_gene: TRBJ1-1; d_gene: -; v_gene: TRBV25-1; abundance: -
CDR3nt: TGTGCCATCAGTCCACAGTCCTACGAGCAGTACTTC; CDR3aa: CAISPQSYEQYF; j_gene: TRBJ2-7; d_gene: -; v_gene: TRBV10-3; abundance: -
CDR3nt: TGTGCCAGCAGTTTCGCGGACAGCAACACTGAAGCTTTCTTT; CDR3aa: CASSFADSNTEAFF; j_gene: TRBJ1-1; d_gene: -; v_gene: TRBV6-6; abundance: -
CDR3nt: TGTGCCTGGAGTTCTTATCGGGGGGGTGGAAACGAGCAGTACTTC; CDR3aa: CAWSSYRGGGNEQYF; j_gene: TRBJ2-7; d_gene: TRBD2; v_gene: TRBV30; abundance: -
CDR3nt: TGCGCCAGCAGCTTGTATAGCGGGGCGAACACCGGGGAGCTGTTTTTT; CDR3aa: CASSLYSGANTGELFF; j_gene: TRBJ2-2; d_gene: TRBD2; v_gene: TRBV5-1; abundance: -
CDR3nt: TGTGCCAGCATTACCACAGGGAACTATGGCTACACCTTC; CDR3aa: CASITTGNYGYTF; j_gene: TRBJ1-2; d_gene: -; v_gene: TRBV28; abundance: -
CDR3nt: TGTGCCATCAGTGAGCGGACAGCCGAAAAACTGTTTTTT; CDR3aa: CAISERTAEKLFF; j_gene: TRBJ1-4; d_gene: -; v_gene: TRBV10-3; abundance: few
CDR3nt: TGTGCCGCAGGACTAGCGGGAGATCAAGAGCAGTACTTC; CDR3aa: CAAGLAGDQEQYF; j_gene: TRBJ2-7; d_gene: TRBD2; v_gene: TRBV9; abundance: -
CDR3nt: TGCAGCGTTGAGTTTTTCAACAATGAGCAGTTCTTC; CDR3aa: CSVEFFNNEQFF; j_gene: TRBJ2-1; d_gene: -; v_gene: TRBV29-1; abundance: -
CDR3nt: TGTGCCAGTAGTTTGGACAGGGGAAGGCAGCCCCAGCATTTT; CDR3aa: CASSLDRGRQPQHF; j_gene: TRBJ1-5; d_gene: TRBD1; v_gene: TRBV19; abundance: -
CDR3nt: TGTGCCAGCAGCCCGACTAGCGGGAAAGACTACGAGCAGTACTTC; CDR3aa: CASSPTSGKDYEQYF; j_gene: TRBJ2-7; d_gene: TRBD2; v_gene: TRBV7-9; abundance: -
CDR3nt: TGTGCCTGGAATAGCAAGGCAACAGATACGCAGTATTTT; CDR3aa: CAWNSKATDTQYF; j_gene: TRBJ2-3; d_gene: -; v_gene: TRBV30; abundance: -
CDR3nt: TGCGCCACCGCCCCCTTAGCGGGAGGGCCTTCGTACGAGCAGTACTTC; CDR3aa: CATAPLAGGPSYEQYF; j_gene: TRBJ2-7; d_gene: TRBD2; v_gene: TRBV5-1; abundance: -
CDR3nt: TGTGCCAGCACCCGGGACAGTGATGAACTAGGGGCTTTCTTT; CDR3aa: CASTRDSDELGAFF; j_gene: TRBJ1-1; d_gene: TRBD1; v_gene: TRBV5-4; abundance: -
CDR3nt: TGTGCCTGGAGTCAAGCTGGGCTGCTAGTGGGCTACGAGCAGTACTTC; CDR3aa: CAWSQAGLLVGYEQYF; j_gene: TRBJ2-7; d_gene: -; v_gene: TRBV30; abundance: few
CDR3nt: TGCGCCAGCAGCTCTGGACTAGCGGGAGTGGCCAGCACAGATACGCAGTATTTT; CDR3aa: CASSSGLAGVASTDTQYF; j_gene: TRBJ2-3; d_gene: TRBD2; v_gene: TRBV5-1; abundance: -
CDR3nt: TGTGCCAGCAGTTTGCAGGGTTCATACACAGATACGCAGTATTTT; CDR3aa: CASSLQGSYTDTQYF; j_gene: TRBJ2-3; d_gene: -; v_gene: TRBV28; abundance: -
CDR3nt: TGTGCCACCAGCAGAGACCTAGCCTACGAGCAGTACTTC; CDR3aa: CATSRDLAYEQYF; j_gene: TRBJ2-7; d_gene: -; v_gene: TRBV15; abundance: -
CDR3nt: TGTGCCAGTAGTATTTTCCAGGGGGCCGATCAGCCCCAGCATTTT; CDR3aa: CASSIFQGADQPQHF; j_gene: TRBJ1-5; d_gene: TRBD1; v_gene: TRBV19; abundance: -
CDR3nt: TGTGCCTGGAGCCAAAGACTAGCGGGTTCAAACGAGCAGTACTTC; CDR3aa: CAWSQRLAGSNEQYF; j_gene: TRBJ2-7; d_gene: TRBD2; v_gene: TRBV30; abundance: -
CDR3nt: TGTGCCAGTAGTGTCGGGACTGGTAGTTCACCCCTCCACTTT; CDR3aa: CASSVGTGSSPLHF; j_gene: TRBJ1-6; d_gene: -; v_gene: TRBV19; abundance: once
CDR3nt: TGTGCCAGCAGCGGCCTGGGGGGCGAGGGGGGGGAGACCCAGTACTTC; CDR3aa: CASSGLGGEGGETQYF; j_gene: TRBJ2-5; d_gene: -; v_gene: TRBV9; abundance: -
CDR3nt: TGTGCCAGCAGTTTCAGGGGGCTTGATGAAAAACTGTTTTTT; CDR3aa: CASSFRGLDEKLFF; j_gene: TRBJ1-4; d_gene: TRBD1; v_gene: TRBV27; abundance: -